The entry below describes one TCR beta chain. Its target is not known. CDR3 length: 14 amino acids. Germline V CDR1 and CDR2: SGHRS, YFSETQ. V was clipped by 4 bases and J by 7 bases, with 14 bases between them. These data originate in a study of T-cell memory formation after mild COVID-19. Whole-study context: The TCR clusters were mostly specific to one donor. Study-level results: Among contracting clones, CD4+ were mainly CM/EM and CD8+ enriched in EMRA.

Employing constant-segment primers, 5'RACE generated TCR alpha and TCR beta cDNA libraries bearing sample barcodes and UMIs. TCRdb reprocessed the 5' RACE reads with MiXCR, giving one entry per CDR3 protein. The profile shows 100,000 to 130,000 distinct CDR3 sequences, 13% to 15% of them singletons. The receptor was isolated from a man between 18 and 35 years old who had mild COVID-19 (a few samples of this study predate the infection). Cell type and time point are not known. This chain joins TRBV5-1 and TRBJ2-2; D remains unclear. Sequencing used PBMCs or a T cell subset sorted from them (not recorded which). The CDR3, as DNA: TGCGCCAGCAGCCCTCTGGACCTGGACGGGGAGCTGTTTTTT. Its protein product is CASSPLDLDGELFF.